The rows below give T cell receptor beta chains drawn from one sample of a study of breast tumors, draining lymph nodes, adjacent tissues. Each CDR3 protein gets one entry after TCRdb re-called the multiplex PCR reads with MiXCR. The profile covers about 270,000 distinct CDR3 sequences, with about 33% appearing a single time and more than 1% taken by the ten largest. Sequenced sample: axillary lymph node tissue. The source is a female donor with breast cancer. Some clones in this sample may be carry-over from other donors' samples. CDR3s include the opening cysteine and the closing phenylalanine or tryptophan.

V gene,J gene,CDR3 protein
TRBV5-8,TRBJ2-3,CASSLTSGRNTQYF
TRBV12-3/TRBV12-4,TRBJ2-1,CASTPGLVGINEQFF
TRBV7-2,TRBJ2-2,CASSLVQGVTGELFF
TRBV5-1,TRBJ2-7,CASSGEGFDEQYF
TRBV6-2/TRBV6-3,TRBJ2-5,CASSLGDETQYF
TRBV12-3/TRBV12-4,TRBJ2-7,CASRPGLAGNSYEQYF
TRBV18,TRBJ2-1,CASSPPGRIYKEQFF
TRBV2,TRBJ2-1,CASSDPDTYNEQFF
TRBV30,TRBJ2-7,CAWSVVGQTYEQYF
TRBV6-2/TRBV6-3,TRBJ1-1,CASSLTGRDTEAFF
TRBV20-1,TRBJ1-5,CSAIATSPYQPQHF
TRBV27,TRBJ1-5,CASSDRRNQPQHF
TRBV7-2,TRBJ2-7,CASSLSMGPSYEQYF
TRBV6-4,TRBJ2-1,CASSRDWYNEQFF
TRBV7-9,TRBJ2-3,CASSGQGGSGITQYF
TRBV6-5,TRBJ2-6,CASSNGRGAGANVLTF
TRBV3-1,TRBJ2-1,CASSQVKEQFF
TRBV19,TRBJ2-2,CASMRESIKTGELFF
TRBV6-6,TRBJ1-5,CASSLDNQPQHF
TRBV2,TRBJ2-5,CASSERAGGETQYF
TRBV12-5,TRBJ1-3,CASGSSVSGNTIYF
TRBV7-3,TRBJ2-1,CASSLVAGGNEQFF
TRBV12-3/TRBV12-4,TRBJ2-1,CASSYSSSSGTNYNEQFF
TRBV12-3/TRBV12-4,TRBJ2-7,CASSEGTANSYEQYF
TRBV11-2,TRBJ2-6,CAWSLRHRGLPPGANVLTF
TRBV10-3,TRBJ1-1,CAISSTSGTRGSFF
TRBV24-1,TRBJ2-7,CATSASSGYEQYF
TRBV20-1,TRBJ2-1,CSELPGGGYNEQFF